This T cell receptor (beta chain) comes out of a study of tumor-infiltrating lymphocytes in primary liver carcinoma. Study as a whole: Yields of productive TCRbeta reads ranged from roughly 3.5 to 7.13 million per sample and were similar across tissue types. Study outcomes and limitations: It was in tumors, not blood, that the top-250-clone fraction was significantly higher (p = 0.039). Unsorted bulk sampling ruled out any CD4+ versus CD8+ repertoire comparison.

V lost 0 bases and J lost 6, with 10 bases in between. Germline V gene lookup returns CDR1 SGHKS and CDR2 YYEKEE (reference sequence). The CDR3 contains 14 residues. Alongside blood RNA obtained from unsorted whole blood, germline DNA was also extracted. Points on this clonotype: As yet, its antigen is unknown.

A primer matching the constant region was used to make TCR beta cDNA from approximately 520 ng of total RNA. Three-round nested multiplex PCR performed with slightly modified ARM-PCR produced the TCR beta libraries. In the first two PCR rounds, TRBV1-TRBV30 forward primers were paired with a C-beta reverse primer, and each round lasted about 9 cycles. TCRdb itself ran the multiplex PCR reads through MiXCR, one entry per CDR3 protein. The sample consists of approximately 310,000 distinct CDR3 sequences, 65% of them appearing once. The clonotype originates from a man between 40 and 49 years old with primary liver carcinoma and hepatitis B virus infection. The V gene is TRBV5-5, the J gene TRBJ2-1; no definite D call. The specimen was peripheral blood. In DNA, the CDR3 is TGTGCCAGCAGCTTGGGACACTACACCAATGAGCAGTTCTTC. Translation gives CASSLGHYTNEQFF.